A single sample gave rise to the 18 T cell receptor beta chains below, sequenced in a study of cytomegalovirus exposure and HLA in healthy donors. The PCR employed 60 Vbeta primers together with 13 Jbeta primers. Only in-frame clones appear in the TCRdb table, and some are missing; sequencing was by immunoSEQ multiplex PCR. The repertoire holds about 170,000 clones, about 80% seen once, with 2% to 2.5% in the top ten. The sequencing sample was made of PBMCs. These TCRs come from a woman aged 30 to 39 in good health and CMV-seropositive.

This clone was seen a single time. The chain uses TRBV5-1 and TRBJ2-5; possibly TRBD1 for D (6 bases). Looked up from germline, CDR1 is SGHRS and CDR2 is YFSETQ. This CDR3 has 14 amino acids. Trimming stripped 0 bases from V and 5 bases from J, with 11 bases between. The CDR3 region has the DNA TGCGCCAGCAGCTTGGCGGGGCAGGGGGAGACCCAGTACTTC. Its protein product is CASSLAGQGETQYF.

The genes are TRBV6-5 and TRBJ1-1, with TRBD1 identical over 7 bases. With 6 bases clipped from V and 11 bases from J, the junction kept 6 bases outside the gene matches. CDR1 and CDR2 from the germline V gene are MNHEY and SVGAGI. CDR3 length: 11 residues. This CDR3 reads CASRETGAAFF. The CDR3 region has the DNA TGTGCCAGCAGGGAAACAGGGGCCGCTTTCTTT.

J is TRBJ2-7 and V is TRBV7-9, with D perhaps matching TRBD1 (6 bases). There are 16 residues in the CDR3. The ends were cut back, 4 bases at V and 2 bases at J, with 18 bases in the middle. Germline-derived CDR1 and CDR2 are SEHNR and FQNEAQ (reference sequence). CDR3 bases: TGTGCCAGCAGCTACAGGGAGAATGATAGCCCCTACGAGCAGTACTTC. This gives the protein CASSYRENDSPYEQYF.

J is TRBJ2-7 and V is TRBV7-8; TRBD1 might be the D (6 bases). This CDR3 is built from 13 residues. Germline loops: CDR1 SGHVS, CDR2 FQNEAQ. Trimming pared 5 bases from V and 3 bases from J, leaving 11 bases between. The CDR3, as DNA: TGTGCCAGCAGCCCCCGGGACAACTACGAGCAGTACTTC. As protein: CASSPRDNYEQYF.

The chain couples TRBV2 to TRBJ1-1; 10 nucleotides line up with TRBD1. The CDR3 spans 14 residues. After removal of 6 bases from V and 2 bases from J, the junction contained 3 bases not matched to a gene. Germline assignment: CDR1 SNHLY and CDR2 FYNNEI. In DNA, the CDR3 is TGTGCCAGCAGGTCGACAGGGGGCAACACTGAAGCTTTCTTT. It specifies CASRSTGGNTEAFF. The complete variable domain, with remaining parts taken from reference TRBV2 and TRBJ1-1, reads EPEVTQTPSHQVTQMGQEVILRCVPISNHLYFYWYRQILGQKVEFLVSFYNNEISEKSEIFDDQFSVERPDGSNFTLKIRSTKLEDSAMYFCASRSTGGNTEAFFGQGTRLTVV.

The genes are TRBV23-1 and TRBJ2-7; 10 nucleotides line up with TRBD1. TRBV23-1 belongs to the ORF category, with a function that is uncertain. Trimming removed 4 bases from V and 5 bases from J; junction bases left unmatched: 8. The CDR3 totals 15 residues. The CDR3 here is CASSPIDRGLNEQYF. As DNA, the CDR3 is TGCGCCAGCAGTCCTATCGACAGGGGGCTCAACGAGCAGTACTTC.

The chain is built from TRBV25-1 and TRBJ1-2; possible D gene TRBD1, 5 bases. Trimming took 2 bases from V and 3 from J, leaving 16 bases between them. Germline loops: CDR1 MGHDK, CDR2 SYGVNS. This CDR3 has 16 amino acids. In DNA, the CDR3 is TGTGCCAGCAGTGAAAGGGGTGTGGGTGTAGACTATGGCTACACCTTC. It yields the protein CASSERGVGVDYGYTF.

The rearrangement joins TRBV5-5 to TRBJ1-1; weak D call: TRBD1 (6 bases). The CDR3 spans 16 residues. V lost 4 bases and J lost 3, with 19 bases in between. CDR1 is SGHKS, CDR2 YYEKEE, per germline (reference sequence). The CDR3 is CASSLPRGAWDTEAFF. The CDR3 DNA reads as TGTGCCAGCAGCCTACCTCGGGGGGCGTGGGACACTGAAGCTTTCTTT.

The J gene is TRBJ1-1, the V gene TRBV28; TRBD1 is a possible D gene (5 bases). CDR1 MDHEN and CDR2 SYDVKM come from the germline V gene. The V and J ends lost 11 bases and 4 bases respectively, with 17 bases between them. The CDR3 is made up of 13 amino acids. Here the CDR3 DNA reads TGTGCCTCCTCCTTGCGAAGGGGCACTGAAGCTTTCTTT. Protein: CASSLRRGTEAFF.

This chain joins TRBV4-3 and TRBJ1-4, with unresolved D. Trimming removed 4 bases at V and 0 bases at J, with 18 bases between. Germline CDR1 and CDR2: LGHNA and YSLEER. CDR3 length: 18 residues. The CDR3 nucleotides read TGCGCCAGCAGCCCGGCGGCAGTCGCAGTAACAACTAATGAAAAACTGTTTTTT. Protein: CASSPAAVAVTTNEKLFF.

The chain links TRBV28 to TRBJ2-5; D is unclear. Germline V gene data show CDR1 as MDHEN and CDR2 as SYDVKM. V lost 6 bases, J lost 5 bases, and 13 bases lay in between. The CDR3 loop spans 13 amino acids. The CDR3 spells CASSSSGWETQYF. The CDR3 DNA reads TGTGCCAGCAGCAGCTCGGGTTGGGAGACCCAGTACTTC.

V usage is TRBV27 and J usage is TRBJ2-7, with D uncertain. The CDR3 totals 12 residues. The V gene lost 0 bases and the J gene lost 3 bases, with 3 bases spanning the gap. Germline V CDR1 and CDR2: MNHEY, SMNVEV (reference sequence). CDR3 in amino acids: CASSLSFYEQYF. CDR3 bases: TGTGCCAGCAGTTTATCCTTCTACGAGCAGTACTTC.

This chain connects TRBV6-5 to TRBJ2-7; 9 nucleotides align to TRBD2. Germline V CDR1 and CDR2: MNHEY, SVGAGI. Trimming at V came to 0 bases and at J to 7 bases, leaving 7 bases not matched to a gene. The length of the CDR3 is 15 residues. The CDR3 bases are TGTGCCAGCAGTTACTCGAGTCTAGCGGGATGGGAGCAGTACTTC. Translating gives CASSYSSLAGWEQYF.

This chain joins TRBV7-9 and TRBJ2-1; 7 nucleotides align to TRBD2. Per the germline V gene, CDR1 is SEHNR and CDR2 is FQNEAQ (reference sequence). This CDR3 region has 14 residues. The junction had 11 bases not matched to a gene; V was cut back by 5 bases and J by 10 bases. The CDR3 DNA reads as TGTGCCAGCAGCCCCGGGGGGACCCCAAAAGAGCAGTTCTTC. Translating gives CASSPGGTPKEQFF.

The chain joins TRBV5-1 to TRBJ1-2, with a possible D match to TRBD1 (6 bases). The CDR3 is made up of 15 amino acids. Trimming stripped 0 bases from V and 3 bases from J, with 12 bases between. Germline V CDR1 and CDR2: SGHRS, YFSETQ. In DNA, the CDR3 is TGCGCCAGCAGCTTGGTGGGGGGGGCGTACTATGGCTACACCTTC. It translates to CASSLVGGAYYGYTF.

The chain has TRBV27 and TRBJ1-1; D is unclear. Germline CDR1 MNHEY, CDR2 SMNVEV (reference sequence). V lost 7 bases and J 4 bases, leaving 10 bases between the germline ends. The CDR3 spans 12 residues. CDR3 in amino acids: CASTGYGTEAFF. The CDR3 region has the DNA TGTGCCAGCACGGGGTACGGCACTGAAGCTTTCTTT.

This clone was counted a single time. The chain is built from TRBV6-1 and TRBJ2-2; 9 bases map to TRBD1. The CDR3 extends over 16 amino acids. The germline CDR1 and CDR2 sequences are MNHNS and SASEGT. With 4 bases clipped from V and 5 bases from J, the junction kept 8 bases outside the gene matches. Here the CDR3 DNA reads TGTGCCAGCAGTGCCATGGGACAGGGTGCGACCGGGGAGCTGTTTTTT. Residues: CASSAMGQGATGELFF.

This clone has just a few counts. The rearrangement joins TRBV4-3 to TRBJ2-7; TRBD2 is a possible D gene (6 bases). There are 15 residues in the CDR3. CDR1 and CDR2 (germline): LGHNA, YSLEER. V was cut by 0 bases and J by 2 bases, with 11 bases left in between. DNA for the CDR3: TGCGCCAGCAGCCAAGATCGGCGGGGAGCCTACGAGCAGTACTTC. Protein: CASSQDRRGAYEQYF.